This T cell receptor beta chain was identified during a study of CD8 T cells in ankylosing spondylitis. Whole-study results and caveats: Apparently characteristic of ankylosing spondylitis blood was a TCR beta motif (about 8 highly homologous variants). Clones linked to disease were reported to show significant enrichment in matched ankylosing spondylitis synovial fluid.

By quantitative 5'-RACE with molecular barcodes, the TCR beta libraries were made. TCRdb fed the 5' RACE reads into MiXCR, producing one record per CDR3 protein. This sample has about 480,000 distinct CDR3 sequences, with 15% to 20% found just once. This clonotype came up a few times. The antigen is unknown. V was trimmed by 3 bases and J by 2 bases, leaving 11 bases between them. This CDR3 comprises 15 residues. Germline V gene lookup returns CDR1 MDHEN and CDR2 SYDVKM. The chain combines TRBV28 with TRBJ1-5, with TRBD1 as a possible D gene (5 bases). The sequencing sample was made of blood, either unsorted or a sorted T cell fraction (not recorded which). The clonotype originates from a male donor with ankylosing spondylitis. DNA for the CDR3: TGTGCCAGCAGTTTCCAGGACATTGGCAATCAGCCCCAGCATTTT. Translation gives CASSFQDIGNQPQHF.